This entry lists 5 T cell receptor beta chains sequenced from one sample in a study of ipilimumab plus nivolumab after autologous stem cell transplantation. The repertoire was sequenced with immunoSEQ multiplex PCR; TCRdb's copy has only in-frame clones and lacks some. The profile covers 4,000 to 6,000 clones, with approximately 70% appearing a single time and about 28% taken by the ten largest. The sample was PBMCs, taken in a trial of ipilimumab plus nivolumab as post-transplant consolidation. The origin of the receptors is a male donor with multiple myeloma.

The CDR3 sequence: CASSLSSWGTDTQYF. Written as DNA, the CDR3 is TGTGCCAGCAGTTTATCGAGTTGGGGCACAGATACGCAGTATTTT. The chain has TRBV27 and TRBJ2-3; D is unresolved. The germline gives CDR1 MNHEY, CDR2 SMNVEV (reference sequence). Deletions cut 0 bases from V and 1 base from J, with 8 bases between. The length of the CDR3 is 15 residues.

The chain uses TRBV2 and TRBJ2-3; 7 bases are a match to TRBD2. This CDR3 comprises 14 residues. The germline gives CDR1 SNHLY, CDR2 FYNNEI. J gave up 6 bases and V 4 bases, and 7 bases lay outside the gene matches. CDR3 sequence reads: CASSVTRGVDTQYF. CDR3 bases: TGTGCCAGCAGTGTTACTCGGGGGGTGGATACGCAGTATTTT.

The rearrangement joins TRBV27 to TRBJ2-7; D is possibly TRBD2 (6 bases). Germline V gives CDR1 MNHEY, CDR2 SMNVEV (reference sequence). There are 12 residues in the CDR3. The ends were cut back, 3 bases at V and 3 bases at J, with 6 bases in the middle. CDR3 sequence reads: CASSFGGYEQYF. The CDR3 DNA reads as TGTGCCAGCAGTTTCGGGGGCTACGAGCAGTACTTC.

The rearrangement uses TRBV5-5 and TRBJ2-5, with TRBD2 matching 8 bases. The V and J ends lost 1 base and 11 bases, in that order; junction bases with no gene match: 13. Germline V gives CDR1 SGHKS, CDR2 YYEKEE (reference sequence). The CDR3 is 15 amino acids. The CDR3 DNA is TGTGCCAGCAGCTTGATTTTAGCGGGAACACGGGAGCAGTACTTC. Amino acid sequence: CASSLILAGTREQYF.

This clone is labeled as medium-sized. This rearrangement joins TRBV7-9 to TRBJ2-7; D is uncertain. V lost 0 bases and J 4 bases, leaving 22 bases between the germline ends. Germline V CDR1 and CDR2: SEHNR, FQNEAQ (reference sequence). The CDR3 is 18 amino acids. The CDR3 bases are TGTGCCAGCAGCTTAGCGTGGGCAGGCCACAACCAGTTATACGAGCAGTACTTC. Translating gives CASSLAWAGHNQLYEQYF.